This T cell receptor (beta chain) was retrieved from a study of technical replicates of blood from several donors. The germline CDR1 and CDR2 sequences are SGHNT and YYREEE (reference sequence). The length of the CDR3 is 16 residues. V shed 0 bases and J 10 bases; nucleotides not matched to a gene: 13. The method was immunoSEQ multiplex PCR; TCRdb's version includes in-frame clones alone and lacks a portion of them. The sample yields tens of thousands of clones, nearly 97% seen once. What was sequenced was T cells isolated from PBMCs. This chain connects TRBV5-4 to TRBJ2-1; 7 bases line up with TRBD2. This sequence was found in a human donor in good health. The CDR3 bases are TGTGCCAGCAGCTTGGAAGTTGGCGGGAGTACGTACGAGCAGTTCTTC. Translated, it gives CASSLEVGGSTYEQFF.